This entry lists 11 T cell receptor beta chains sequenced from one sample in a study of blood T cells in healthy people across ages. Together with a sample-barcoded 5' primer, a J-beta primer mix was included in a second PCR lasting about 7 to 12 cycles. MiXCR, run by TCRdb on the 5' RACE reads, gives a single entry per CDR3 protein. The profile shows about 640,000 distinct CDR3 sequences, around 31% of them singletons. The source material was blood. These receptors originate from a woman over 75 in good health.

The CDR3 reads CASSYSSGGVNQPQHF. The CDR3 coding sequence is TGTGCCAGCAGTTACTCGAGCGGGGGCGTCAATCAGCCCCAGCATTTT. The J gene is TRBJ1-5, the V gene TRBV6-6; TRBD1 is a possible D gene (6 bases). The germline V and J ends were trimmed by 0 bases and 3 bases, with 12 bases remaining between them. This CDR3 has 16 residues. Germline lookup yields CDR1 MNHNY and CDR2 SVGAGI (reference sequence).

This clonotype was observed at least ten times. V gene TRBV5-1 combines with J gene TRBJ2-7; TRBD2 matches 9 bases. This CDR3 spans 15 amino acids. J lost 0 bases, V lost 4 bases, and 5 bases had no gene match. Germline values: CDR1 SGHRS, CDR2 YFSETQ. The CDR3 DNA reads TGCGCCAGCAGCAGAGCGGGGGGATTCTCCTACGAGCAGTACTTC. The encoded protein is CASSRAGGFSYEQYF. The variable domain in full, completed from reference TRBV5-1 and TRBJ2-7, reads KAGVTQTPRYLIKTRGQQVTLSCSPISGHRSVSWYQQTPGQGLQFLFEYFSETQRNKGNFPGRFSGRQFSNSRSEMNVSTLELGDSALYLCASSRAGGFSYEQYFGPGTRLTVT.

In regard to this clonotype: A clone one base away is much larger, so this may be a read error. The V and J genes are TRBV24-1 and TRBJ2-5, with TRBD2 matching 10 bases. This CDR3 region has 13 residues. CDR1 is KGHDR and CDR2 is SFDVKD in the germline V gene. V lost 8 bases and J lost 11; bases outside the gene matches: 10. DNA of the CDR3: TGTGCCACCACTTCTAGCGGGGGCAATGAGCAGTACTTC. It translates to CATTSSGGNEQYF.

This clonotype was found many times. This chain connects TRBV12-3 or TRBV12-4 to TRBJ2-7; 8 bases are a match to TRBD1. The CDR3 is 14 residues long. V shed 5 bases and J 0 bases; nucleotides not matched to a gene: 3. Here the CDR3 DNA reads TGTGCCAGCAGTGGTACAGGGGGCTCCTACGAGCAGTACTTC. It yields the protein CASSGTGGSYEQYF.

This clonotype was detected only a few times. The V call is TRBV20-1, the J call TRBJ2-2; D is perhaps TRBD1 (5 bases). Per the germline V gene, CDR1 is DFQATT and CDR2 is SNEGSKA (reference sequence). The length of the CDR3 is 17 residues. Deletions cut 0 bases from V and 3 bases from J, with 17 bases between. Written as DNA, the CDR3 is TGCAGTGCTAGAGATTTCCAGAGGACACTCGACACCGGGGAGCTGTTTTTT. Protein: CSARDFQRTLDTGELFF.

CDR3: CAWSVRYNEQFF. CDR3 sequence (DNA): TGTGCCTGGAGTGTACGGTACAATGAGCAGTTCTTC. The rearrangement joins TRBV30 to TRBJ2-1; D unclear. Germline values: CDR1 GTSNPN, CDR2 SVGIG (reference sequence). Between the trimmed V and J ends, which lost 0 bases and 4 bases, there was a span of 4 bases. The CDR3 has 12 residues. The full variable domain, rest sourced from reference TRBV30 and TRBJ2-1, is SQTIHQWPATLVQPVGSPLSLECTVEGTSNPNLYWYRQAAGRGLQLLFYSVGIGQISSEVPQNLSASRPQDRQFILSSKKLLLSDSGFYLCAWSVRYNEQFFGPGTRLTVL.

This rearrangement joins TRBV12-3 or TRBV12-4 to TRBJ1-1; D remains unclear. Trimming shortened V by 7 bases and J by 8 bases, and 17 bases separated the two germline ends. The CDR3 is 13 residues long. The CDR3 DNA is TGTGCCAGCACCCCGCGGGTCCACGGCGAAGCTTTCTTT. This encodes CASTPRVHGEAFF.

The V and J genes are TRBV7-2 and TRBJ1-3; possible D gene TRBD1, 5 bases. There are 15 residues in the CDR3. Germline lookup yields CDR1 SGHTA and CDR2 FQGNSA. Between the trimmed V and J ends, which lost 6 bases and 2 bases, there was a span of 14 bases. The CDR3 loop reads CASSRDSLAGNTIYF. As DNA, the CDR3 is TGTGCCAGCAGTCGAGACAGTCTCGCTGGAAACACCATATATTTT.

CDR3 residues: CASSQATGLAETQYF. The CDR3, as DNA: TGTGCCAGCAGCCAAGCTACAGGGTTAGCGGAGACCCAGTACTTC. V usage is TRBV3-1 and J usage is TRBJ2-5; maybe TRBD1 (6 bases). CDR3 length: 15 residues. Germline V gene lookup returns CDR1 LGHDT and CDR2 YNNKEL (reference sequence). V was clipped by 1 base and J by 5 bases, with 14 bases between them.

The rearrangement joins TRBV29-1 to TRBJ2-7; 8 nucleotides agree with TRBD1. With V trimmed by 0 bases and J by 3 bases, 7 bases remained unmatched. The CDR3 is 15 residues long. Looked up from germline, CDR1 is SQVTM and CDR2 is ANQGSEA. CDR3 DNA sequence: TGCAGCGTTGAAGACCCGACAGGGGCGGGCTACGAGCAGTACTTC. This gives the protein CSVEDPTGAGYEQYF.

This clonotype was detected many times. The gene calls are TRBV12-3 or TRBV12-4 and TRBJ2-5; 8 bases are shared with TRBD1. This CDR3 is built from 15 residues. J was trimmed by 4 bases and V by 1 base; bases with no gene match: 5. The CDR3 protein is CASSLGDRQRETQYF. The CDR3 DNA follows: TGTGCCAGCAGTTTAGGGGACAGGCAACGAGAGACCCAGTACTTC.